A single T cell receptor beta chain is shown here with its context. Its specificity is not known. Primers for the PCR totalled 60 Vbeta and 13 Jbeta. Here immunoSEQ multiplex PCR was the method, and the copy in TCRdb shows in-frame clones only, minus some. Altogether about 82,000 clones are present, over 65% being singletons, with the ten largest covering 3% to 3.5%. This entry is derived from a study of cytomegalovirus exposure and HLA in healthy donors. The CDR3 has 15 amino acids. V lost 0 bases to trimming and J lost 4 bases, with 13 bases between them. Germline values: CDR1 SGDLS, CDR2 YYNGEE. Study-level findings and limits: No immune exposure information besides CMV serostatus was available. In a later analysis, TCR beta V- and J-gene trimming showed a link to a missense DCLRE1C variant.

V and J are TRBV9 and TRBJ2-5, with D possibly matching TRBD2 (6 bases). Material: PBMCs. The clonotype was recovered from a man aged 50 or older in good health and CMV-seronegative. The CDR3, as DNA: TGTGCCAGCAGCGTAGGAACGGGGGAGCCAGAGACCCAGTACTTC. This translates into CASSVGTGEPETQYF. Filled out from reference TRBV9 and TRBJ2-5, the complete variable domain reads DSGVTQTPKHLITATGQRVTLRCSPRSGDLSVYWYQQSLDQGLQFLIQYYNGEERAKGNILERFSAQQFPDLHSELNLSSLELGDSALYFCASSVGTGEPETQYFGPGTRLLVL.